The present T cell receptor (beta chain) was sequenced within a study of molecular identifiers for immune sequencing clone quantification. Study results and caveats: Investigators reportedly could detect spiked Jurkat TCR RNA from one cell among some 940,000 naive cells. Clonotypes topping 20 RNA copies carried over 97% of effector molecules but under 1% of naive ones.

When naive CD8 T cells were sorted, they were gated as CD8+CD4-CCR7+CD45RA+. A remark on this clonotype: The antigen is undetermined.

For bulk TCR libraries, previously described methods and listed TCR primers were used. TCRdb redid the calling of the PCR reads with MiXCR, one entry per CDR3 protein. The sample has thousands of distinct CDR3 sequences; 30% to 40% are singletons. Germline CDR1 MGHRA, CDR2 YSYEKL. The V end was cut by 3 bases, the J end by 6 bases, with 8 bases between. The CDR3 runs to 12 residues. This TCR came from a human donor in good health. Some libraries in this study had Jurkat cell RNA spiked in. The sequencing input was naive CD8+ T cells from blood, with Jurkat cell RNA spiked in. Described subset: FACS-sorted CD8+CD4-CCR7+CD45RA+ naive T cells. This chain joins TRBV4-1 and TRBJ2-5; weak D call: TRBD2 (5 bases). The CDR3 sequence: CASSHGGQTQYF. The DNA of the CDR3 is TGCGCCAGCAGCCATGGAGGACAGACCCAGTACTTC.